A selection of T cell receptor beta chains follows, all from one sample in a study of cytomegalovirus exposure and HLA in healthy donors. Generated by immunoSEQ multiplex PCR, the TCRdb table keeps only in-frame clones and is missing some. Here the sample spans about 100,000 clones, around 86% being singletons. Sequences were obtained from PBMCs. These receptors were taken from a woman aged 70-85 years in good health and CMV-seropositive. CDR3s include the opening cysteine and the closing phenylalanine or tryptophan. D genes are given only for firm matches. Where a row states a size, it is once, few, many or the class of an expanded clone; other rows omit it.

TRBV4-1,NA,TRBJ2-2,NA,CASSQEWGGGSTGELFF,TGCGCCAGCAGCCAAGAGTGGGGGGGCGGATCAACCGGGGAGCTGTTTTTT
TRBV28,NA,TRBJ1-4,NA,CASSALETTNEKLFF,TGTGCCAGCAGTGCCCTAGAGACAACTAATGAAAAACTGTTTTTT
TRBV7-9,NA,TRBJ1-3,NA,CASSPSSGNTIYF,TGTGCCAGCAGCCCGAGCTCTGGAAACACCATATATTTT
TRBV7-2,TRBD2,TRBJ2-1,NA,CASSSALAGDVDEQFF,TGTGCCAGCAGCTCCGCACTAGCGGGAGATGTCGATGAGCAGTTCTTC
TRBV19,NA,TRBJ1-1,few,CASSIGGGAPGFF,TGTGCCAGTAGTATAGGAGGGGGGGCACCCGGCTTCTTT
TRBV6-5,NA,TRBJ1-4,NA,CASSSGRKLFF,TGTGCCAGCAGTTCCGGTAGAAAACTGTTTTTT
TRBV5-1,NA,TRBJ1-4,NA,CASSLAGGDEKLFF,TGCGCCAGCAGCTTGGCGGGGGGGGATGAAAAACTGTTTTTT
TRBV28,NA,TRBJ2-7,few,CASSSSQSGIEQYF,TGTGCCAGCAGTTCGTCACAGTCAGGCATCGAGCAGTACTTC
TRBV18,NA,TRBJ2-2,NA,CASSPGLYNTGELFF,TGTGCCAGCTCCCCCGGACTCTATAACACCGGGGAGCTGTTTTTT
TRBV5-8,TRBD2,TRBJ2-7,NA,CASSFWTSGRGEQYF,TGTGCCAGCAGCTTTTGGACTAGCGGGAGAGGCGAGCAGTACTTC
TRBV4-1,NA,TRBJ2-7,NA,CASSQERQRAYEQYF,TGCGCCAGCAGCCAAGAGAGGCAGAGAGCCTACGAGCAGTACTTC
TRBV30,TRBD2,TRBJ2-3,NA,CAWSVLAGVWDTQYF,TGTGCCTGGAGTGTACTAGCGGGAGTGTGGGATACGCAGTATTTT
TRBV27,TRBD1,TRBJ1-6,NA,CASSLDRAGSPLHF,TGTGCCAGCAGTCTGGACAGGGCGGGCTCACCCCTCCACTTT
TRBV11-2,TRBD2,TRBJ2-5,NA,CASCPGLGETQYF,TGTGCCAGCTGCCCGGGACTAGGGGAGACCCAGTACTTC
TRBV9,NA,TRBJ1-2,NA,CASSEAGTSGGYTF,TGTGCCAGCAGCGAGGCCGGGACTTCGGGGGGCTACACCTTC
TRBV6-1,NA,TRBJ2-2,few,CASSDRGTGELFF,TGTGCCAGCAGTGACAGGGGCACCGGGGAGCTGTTTTTT
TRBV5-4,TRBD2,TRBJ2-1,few,CASSLWTSGIGEQFF,TGTGCCAGCAGCCTCTGGACTAGCGGGATAGGGGAGCAGTTCTTC
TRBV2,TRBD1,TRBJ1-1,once,CASSREAGGTEAFF,TGTGCCAGCAGTCGGGAAGCAGGGGGCACTGAAGCTTTCTTT
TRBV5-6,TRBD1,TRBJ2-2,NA,CASSFGTGNTGELFF,TGTGCCAGCAGCTTTGGGACAGGGAACACCGGGGAGCTGTTTTTT
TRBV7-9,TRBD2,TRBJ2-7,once,CASSLAAGGYYEQYF,TGTGCCAGCAGCTTAGCAGCGGGGGGGTATTACGAGCAGTACTTC
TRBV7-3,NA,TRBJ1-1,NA,CASSPEVVANTEAFF,TGTGCCAGCAGCCCGGAGGTGGTCGCGAACACTGAAGCTTTCTTT
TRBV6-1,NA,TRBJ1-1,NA,CASSNGPGGAFF,TGTGCCAGCAGTAACGGCCCGGGAGGGGCTTTCTTT
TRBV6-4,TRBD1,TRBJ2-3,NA,CASSDGTGTDTQYF,TGTGCCAGCAGTGACGGGACAGGCACAGATACGCAGTATTTT
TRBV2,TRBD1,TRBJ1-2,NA,CASRDLDRDYGYTF,TGTGCCAGCAGGGATTTAGACAGGGACTATGGCTACACCTTC
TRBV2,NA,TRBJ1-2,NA,CASSYRDLYGYTF,TGTGCCAGCAGCTACAGGGACCTTTATGGCTACACCTTC
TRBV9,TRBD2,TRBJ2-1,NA,CASSEGGDEQFF,TGTGCCAGCAGCGAGGGAGGGGATGAGCAGTTCTTC
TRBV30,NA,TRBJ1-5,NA,CAWNVLGANQPQHF,TGTGCCTGGAATGTACTGGGGGCGAATCAGCCCCAGCATTTT
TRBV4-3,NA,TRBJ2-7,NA,CASSQDYGQPTYEQYF,TGCGCCAGCAGCCAAGATTACGGACAGCCCACCTACGAGCAGTACTTC
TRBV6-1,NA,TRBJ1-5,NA,CASSELANQPQHF,TGTGCCAGCAGTGAACTAGCGAATCAGCCCCAGCATTTT
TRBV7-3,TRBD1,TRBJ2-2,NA,CASSPRQGAGELFF,TGTGCCAGCAGCCCACGACAGGGGGCCGGGGAGCTGTTTTTT
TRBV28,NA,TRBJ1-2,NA,CASSLKTVVGDYGYTF,TGTGCCAGCAGCCTTAAGACAGTGGTAGGCGACTATGGCTACACCTTC
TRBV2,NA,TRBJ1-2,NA,CASSAQNYGYTF,TGTGCCAGCAGTGCCCAGAACTATGGCTACACCTTC
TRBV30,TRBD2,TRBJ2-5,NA,CAWSVRSSGRETQYF,TGTGCCTGGAGTGTAAGGTCTAGCGGGAGAGAGACCCAGTACTTC
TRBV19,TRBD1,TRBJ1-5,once,CASSRQGAAQPQHF,TGTGCCAGTAGCAGACAGGGGGCGGCTCAGCCCCAGCATTTT
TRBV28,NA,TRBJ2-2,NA,CASSPRMAGLDTGELFF,TGTGCCAGCAGCCCCCGAATGGCAGGGCTTGACACCGGGGAGCTGTTTTTT
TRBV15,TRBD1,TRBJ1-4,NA,CATSTSPGQGGNEKLFF,TGTGCCACCAGCACCAGTCCAGGACAGGGCGGTAATGAAAAACTGTTTTTT
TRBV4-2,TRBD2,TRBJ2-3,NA,CASSQGAGDGTDTQYF,TGTGCCAGCAGCCAAGGAGCGGGAGATGGGACAGATACGCAGTATTTT
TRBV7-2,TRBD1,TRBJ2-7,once,CASSLKGQPMSYEQYF,TGTGCCAGCAGCTTAAAGGGACAGCCTATGTCCTACGAGCAGTACTTC
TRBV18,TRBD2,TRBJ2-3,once,CASSPWASGWSSTDTQYF,TGTGCCAGCTCACCATGGGCTAGCGGGTGGTCTAGCACAGATACGCAGTATTTT
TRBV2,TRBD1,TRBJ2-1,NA,CASSSGTVKFF,TGTGCCAGCAGTTCCGGGACAGTAAAGTTCTTC
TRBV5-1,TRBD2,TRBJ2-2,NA,CASSPGLAGSGELFF,TGCGCCAGCAGCCCGGGACTAGCGGGATCCGGGGAGCTGTTTTTT
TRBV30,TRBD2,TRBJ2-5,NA,CAWRSAGGSPETQYF,TGTGCCTGGAGAAGCGCGGGAGGGTCTCCAGAGACCCAGTACTTC
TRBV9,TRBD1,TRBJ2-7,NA,CASSADRGLREQYF,TGTGCCAGCAGCGCGGACAGGGGTCTGAGGGAGCAGTACTTC
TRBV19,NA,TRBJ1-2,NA,CASSIGGGGVYGYTF,TGTGCCAGTAGTATCGGAGGGGGAGGGGTCTATGGCTACACCTTC
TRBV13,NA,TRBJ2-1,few,CASSSRVADEQFF,TGTGCCAGCAGCTCTCGAGTTGCCGATGAGCAGTTCTTC
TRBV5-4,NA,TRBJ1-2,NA,CASSLPSRANYGYTF,TGTGCCAGCAGCTTGCCTAGTCGCGCTAACTATGGCTACACCTTC
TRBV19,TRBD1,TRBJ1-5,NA,CASRDRDNQPQHF,TGTGCCAGTAGGGACAGGGATAATCAGCCCCAGCATTTT
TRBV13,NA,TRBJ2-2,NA,CASSLEASGGGTGELFF,TGTGCCAGCAGCTTAGAGGCTAGCGGAGGGGGTACCGGGGAGCTGTTTTTT
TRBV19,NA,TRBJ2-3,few,CASSTNTDTQYF,TGTGCCAGTAGTACCAATACAGATACGCAGTATTTT
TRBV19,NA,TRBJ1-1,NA,CASSNQGSRTEAFF,TGTGCCAGTAGTAACCAGGGTTCCAGGACTGAAGCTTTCTTT
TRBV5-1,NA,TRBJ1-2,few,CASSFPVWGDNYGYTF,TGCGCCAGCAGCTTCCCGGTCTGGGGGGATAACTATGGCTACACCTTC
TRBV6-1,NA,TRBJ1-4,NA,CARNREGFGEKLFF,TGTGCCAGGAACAGGGAGGGTTTCGGAGAAAAACTGTTTTTT
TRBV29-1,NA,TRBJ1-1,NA,CSVDGEINTEAFF,TGCAGCGTTGATGGGGAGATTAACACTGAAGCTTTCTTT
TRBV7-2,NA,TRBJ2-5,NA,CASSLLRGETQYF,TGTGCCAGCAGCTTATTAAGGGGTGAGACCCAGTACTTC
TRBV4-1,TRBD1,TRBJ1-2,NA,CASSPRDRGVNYGYTF,TGCGCCAGCAGCCCCCGGGACAGGGGGGTAAACTATGGCTACACCTTC
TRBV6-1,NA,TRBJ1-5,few,CASSYSRSNQPQHF,TGTGCCAGCAGTTATTCTCGTAGCAATCAGCCCCAGCATTTT
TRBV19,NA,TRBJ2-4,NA,CASSIGAGPKNIQYF,TGTGCCAGTAGTATAGGGGCTGGCCCCAAAAACATTCAGTACTTC
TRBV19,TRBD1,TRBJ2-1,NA,CASRRGQAYNEQFF,TGTGCCAGTCGGAGGGGACAGGCTTACAATGAGCAGTTCTTC
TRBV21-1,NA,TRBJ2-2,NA,CASSPQTNTGELFF,TGTGCCAGCAGCCCTCAGACGAACACCGGGGAGCTGTTTTTT